This passage covers 21 T cell receptor beta chains from one sample sequenced in a study of tumor and adjacent non-tumor tissue in lung cancer. The template was RNA from unsorted bulk tissue. Distant lung tissue was collected more than 3 cm away from the tumor edge. TCRbeta libraries were built with three rounds of nested PCR, modified from ARM-PCR. TCRdb itself ran the multiplex PCR reads through MiXCR, one entry per CDR3 protein. The sample holds 60,000 to 70,000 distinct CDR3 sequences, about 77% seen once. The sequencing input was distant non-tumor lung tissue. These receptors were obtained from a man in his sixties with non-small cell lung cancer.

As concerns this clonotype: The germline gene is not matched at one end of the junction; a read error may be the cause. The chain has TRBV6-2 or TRBV6-3 and TRBJ2-1; 7 nucleotides match TRBD2. This CDR3 is 17 amino acids long. The germline V gene has CDR1 MNHEY and CDR2 SVGEGT. CDR3 in amino acids: CTSSYNIRGSFPPEQFF. The CDR3, as DNA: TGTACCAGCAGTTATAATATACGCGGGAGTTTCCCCCCTGAACAGTTCTTC.

A word on this clonotype: This clone may be a read error of a much larger clone one base away. The CDR3: CASSPQGGEIQYF. Written as DNA, the CDR3 is TGTGCCAGCAGTCCGCAGGGGGGAGAGATCCAGTACTTC. The chain links TRBV6-1 to TRBJ2-5, with D perhaps matching TRBD1 (7 bases). Germline V lookup: CDR1 MNHNS, CDR2 SASEGT. This CDR3 contains 13 residues.

As concerns this clonotype: The junction departs from the called germline gene at one end, perhaps through a read error. The V call is TRBV6-6, the J call TRBJ1-5, with D unclear. Germline-derived CDR1 and CDR2 are MNHNY and SVGAGI (reference sequence). The CDR3 is made up of 13 amino acids. The CDR3 DNA sequence: TGTGCCAGGAGTTACGACGGAGGCACGTCCCAGCATTTT. Its protein is CARSYDGGTSQHF.

The rearrangement links TRBV20-1 to TRBJ2-1; no reliable D call. Germline lookup yields CDR1 DFQATT and CDR2 SNEGSKA (reference sequence). The CDR3 length is 10 residues. Trimming took 8 bases from V and 6 from J, leaving 8 bases between them. CDR3 in amino acids: CSTKVNEQFF. The CDR3 region has the DNA TGCAGTACTAAAGTCAATGAGCAGTTCTTC.

Of note for this clonotype: The junction differs from germline at one of its ends, possibly a read error. The V and J genes are TRBV5-6 and TRBJ1-4; D remains unclear. The CDR3 length is 15 residues. The germline V gene encodes CDR1 SGHDT and CDR2 YYEEEE. This CDR3 is CVSSPVPFTNEKLFF. DNA of the CDR3: TGTGTCAGCAGCCCTGTACCATTCACTAATGAAAAACTGTTTTTT.

Concerning this clonotype: At one end the junction does not follow the germline gene, possibly because of a read error. The chain recombines TRBV28 with TRBJ1-2; the D is unclear. The CDR3 extends over 14 amino acids. Per the germline V gene, CDR1 is MDHEN and CDR2 is SYDVKM. DNA of the CDR3: TGTGCCAGCAGTCTACTAGCGACCAAAAATGGCTGCACCTTC. It is translated as CASSLLATKNGCTF.

V is TRBV5-6 and J is TRBJ2-3; 13 bases line up with TRBD2. This CDR3 is built from 16 residues. Germline-derived CDR1 and CDR2 are SGHDT and YYEEEE. The CDR3 DNA is TGTGTCAGTAGCGACCTGACTAGCGGGAGGATAGATACGCAGTATTTT. Its protein is CVSSDLTSGRIDTQYF. The entire variable domain, with the rest obtained from reference TRBV5-6 and TRBJ2-3, is as follows: DAGVTQSPTHLIKTRGQQVTLRCSPKSGHDTVSWYQQALGQGPQFIFQYYEEEERQRGNFPDRFSGHQFPNYSSELNVNALLLGDSALYLCVSSDLTSGRIDTQYFGPGTRLTVL.

In regard to this clonotype: Because the CDR3 is missing its conserved closing phenylalanine or tryptophan, this is likely a read error. The rearrangement joins TRBV5-6 to TRBJ1-6; maybe TRBD1 (6 bases). CDR3 length: 15 amino acids. Per the germline V gene, CDR1 is SGHDT and CDR2 is YYEEEE. The V gene lost 1 base and the J gene lost 14 bases, with 19 bases spanning the gap. CDR3 coding DNA: TGTGCCAGCAGCTTGAGGCAGGGGAATGGACCATCCCTCCACTAT. Translated: CASSLRQGNGPSLHY.

Of note for this clonotype: At one boundary the junction diverges from the germline segment, which might be a read error. The J gene is TRBJ2-3, the V gene TRBV30, with TRBD2 identical over 8 bases. The CDR3 contains 15 residues. Looked up from germline, CDR1 is GTSNPN and CDR2 is SVGIG (reference sequence). CDR3 amino acids: CAWSVLAASIDTQYF. The CDR3 nucleotides are TGTGCCTGGAGTGTACTAGCGGCTAGTATAGATACCCAGTATTTT.

With respect to this clonotype: One end of the junction is discordant with germline, which a read error may explain. This chain uses TRBV5-6 with TRBJ1-2; 7 bases agree with TRBD1. The CDR3 contains 15 residues. Germline values: CDR1 SGHDT, CDR2 YYEEEE. The CDR3 here is CASSGATGTNYGYIF. The DNA for the CDR3 is TGTGCTAGCAGTGGCGCGACAGGGACTAACTATGGCTACATCTTC.

Comment on this clonotype: The junction and the germline gene differ at one end; a read error may be behind it. The rearrangement links TRBV29-1 to TRBJ2-2; 14 nucleotides line up with TRBD2. This CDR3 has 16 amino acids. In germline, CDR1 is SQVTM, CDR2 ANQGSEA. The CDR3 region has the DNA TGCAGCGTTCGGACTAGCGGGAGGACGGATACCGGGGACCTGTTTTTT. Amino acids: CSVRTSGRTDTGDLFF.

In its sample, this clonotype was seen once. The junction and the germline gene differ at one end; a read error may be behind it. The chain joins TRBV29-1 to TRBJ2-6; no reliable D call. CDR1 is SQVTM and CDR2 is ANQGSEA in the germline V gene. The CDR3 is made up of 15 amino acids. CDR3 sequence reads: CGVRLSSSRANVLTF. The CDR3 coding sequence is TGCGGCGTGAGGCTTTCTAGTTCGAGGGCCAACGTCCTGACTTTC.

V is TRBV7-2 and J is TRBJ2-1, with D hard to call. This CDR3 spans 12 amino acids. V was pared by 7 bases and J by 10 bases, with 14 bases between. Germline CDR1 reads SGHTA; CDR2 reads FQGNSA. The CDR3 DNA is TGTGCCAGCAACCAAGAAGTTGGCGAGCAGTTCTTC. Residues: CASNQEVGEQFF.

The genes are TRBV29-1 and TRBJ2-3, with D perhaps given as TRBD1 or TRBD2 (7 bases each). In germline, CDR1 is SQVTM, CDR2 ANQGSEA. Trimming left V 7 bases short and J 13 bases short, with 33 bases between. The CDR3 is 16 amino acids. The CDR3, as DNA: TGCAGCGCTCACCACCCGACAGGGACTAACACAGATATGGAGTATTTT. It codes for CSAHHPTGTNTDMEYF.

In regard to this clonotype: This CDR3 fails to terminate in the conserved phenylalanine or tryptophan, so it likely reflects a read error. Because the CDR3's place on the DNA is in doubt, the DNA is left out and the CDR3 is given as listed by TCRdb. CDR3 in amino acids: CASSYGVLDEQSI. The chain combines TRBV6-5 with TRBJ2-1; the D call of TRBD2 is as the table states it, not checked on the DNA. A total of 13 residues make up the CDR3, ends included. Germline CDR1 is MNHEY and CDR2 is SVGAGI.

As to this clonotype: The junction differs from germline at one of its ends, possibly a read error. The V call is TRBV28, the J call TRBJ1-6; D remains ambiguous. Germline CDR1 is MDHEN and CDR2 is SYDVKM. The CDR3 has 14 residues. CDR3 bases: TGTGCCAGTAGTTCGGTAGCCGGCCATTCATCCCTCCACTTT. Translating it yields CASSSVAGHSSLHF.

Comment on this clonotype: A much larger clone lies one base from this, so it may be a read error. CDR3 amino acids: CACSPHSGLNTGELFF. CDR3 sequence (DNA): TGTGCCTGTAGTCCCCACTCCGGACTGAACACCGGGGAGCTGTTTTTT. The chain employs TRBV30 and TRBJ2-2, with D maybe TRBD2 (5 bases). The germline V and J ends were trimmed by 6 bases and 1 base, with 18 bases remaining between them. Germline CDR1 is GTSNPN and CDR2 is SVGIG (reference sequence). This CDR3 comprises 16 residues.

With respect to this clonotype: The junction does not match germline at one end; this may be a read error. The V call is TRBV11-2, the J call TRBJ2-1; no clear D gene. The CDR3 is made up of 13 amino acids. The germline V gene encodes CDR1 SGHAT and CDR2 FQNNGV. The CDR3 DNA is TGTGCTAGCAGCTCACAAACGAGTGTCGATCAGTTCTTC. Translated: CASSSQTSVDQFF. Drawing the rest from reference TRBV11-2 and TRBJ2-1, the complete variable domain is EAGVAQSPRYKIIEKRQSVAFWCNPISGHATLYWYQQILGQGPKLLIQFQNNGVVDDSQLPKDRFSAERLKGVDSTLKIQPAKLEDSAVYLCASSSQTSVDQFFGPGTRLTVL.

This clonotype appeared once. A much more abundant neighbour one base away suggests this may be a read error. This chain links TRBV5-1 with TRBJ2-3; 8 bases line up with TRBD2. Germline V gene data show CDR1 as SGHRS and CDR2 as YFSETQ. Trimming at V came to 2 bases and at J to 2 bases, leaving 10 bases not matched to a gene. The CDR3 has 17 residues. CDR3: CASSFIPAGANTDTQYF. CDR3 bases: TGCGCCAGCAGCTTCATACCAGCGGGAGCCAACACAGATACGCAGTATTTT.

A single count supports this clonotype. Its ends do not fully match the called genes, so a read error is possible. The V and J genes are TRBV6-5 and TRBJ2-1; 7 bases map to TRBD2. This CDR3 is 16 amino acids long. CDR1 and CDR2 (germline): MNHEY, SVGAGI. The CDR3 region is CASSIKRGEHYDERFF. The DNA for the CDR3 is TGTGCCAGCAGCATCAAACGGGGGGAACACTACGATGAGCGGTTCTTC.

The V and J genes are TRBV5-1 and TRBJ2-1; D gene unclear. The V end lost 3 bases, the J end lost 11 bases, and 12 bases lay between the germline ends. The CDR3 has 12 amino acids. The germline V gene encodes CDR1 SGHRS and CDR2 YFSETQ. As DNA, the CDR3 is TGCGCCAGCAGCTCCAGCTCCTACAAGCAGTTCTTC. Its protein product is CASSSSSYKQFF.